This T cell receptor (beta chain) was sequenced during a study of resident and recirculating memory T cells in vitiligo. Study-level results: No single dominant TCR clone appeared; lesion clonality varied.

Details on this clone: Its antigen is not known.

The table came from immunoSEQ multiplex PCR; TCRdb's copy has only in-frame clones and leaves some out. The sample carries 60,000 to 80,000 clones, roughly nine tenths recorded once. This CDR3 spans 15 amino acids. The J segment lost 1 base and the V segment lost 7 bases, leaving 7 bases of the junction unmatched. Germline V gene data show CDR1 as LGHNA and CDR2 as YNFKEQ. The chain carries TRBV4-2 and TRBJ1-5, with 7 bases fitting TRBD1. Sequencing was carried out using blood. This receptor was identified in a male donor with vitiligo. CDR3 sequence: CASNPTGLSNQPQHF. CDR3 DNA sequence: TGTGCCAGCAACCCGACAGGGCTGAGCAATCAGCCCCAGCATTTT.